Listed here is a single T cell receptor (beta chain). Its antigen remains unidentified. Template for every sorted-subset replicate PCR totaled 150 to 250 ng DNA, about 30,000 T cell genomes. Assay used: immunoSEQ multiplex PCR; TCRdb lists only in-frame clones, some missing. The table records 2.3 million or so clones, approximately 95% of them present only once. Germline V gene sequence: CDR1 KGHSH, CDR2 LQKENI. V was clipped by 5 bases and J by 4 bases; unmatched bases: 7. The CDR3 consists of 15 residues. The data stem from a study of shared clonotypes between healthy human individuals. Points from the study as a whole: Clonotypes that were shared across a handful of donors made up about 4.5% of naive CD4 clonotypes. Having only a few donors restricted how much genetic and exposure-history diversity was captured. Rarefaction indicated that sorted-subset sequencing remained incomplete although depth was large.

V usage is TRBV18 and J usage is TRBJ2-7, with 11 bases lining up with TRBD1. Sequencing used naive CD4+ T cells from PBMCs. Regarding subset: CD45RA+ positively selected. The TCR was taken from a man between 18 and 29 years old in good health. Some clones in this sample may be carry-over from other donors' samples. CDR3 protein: CASSTSGTGGYEQYF. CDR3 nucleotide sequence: TGTGCCAGCTCAACCTCCGGGACAGGGGGGTACGAGCAGTACTTC.